The entry below gives a single T cell receptor (beta chain) sequence along with its context. Its antigen is not identified. The sample is drawn from a study of beta chain features in type 1 diabetes. Study-wide points: Junctions at VDJ sites from type 1 diabetes patients had fewer insertions and more deletions. All four CD4+ subsets from Type 1 diabetes patients carried moderately but significantly shorter TCRB CDR3s.

Cell sorting via CD45RO/CCR7/CD25/CD127/CD95/CD27 was performed to obtain CD4+ naive, central memory, regulatory and stem cell-like memory cells. Germline CDR1 reads SGHVS; CDR2 reads FQNEAQ. This CDR3 has 15 residues. Trimming cost V 1 base and J 2 bases; bases outside gene matches: 4. Expressed TCRB transcripts got sequenced, as all isolated RNA was reverse transcribed. Sequencing was performed with immunoSEQ multiplex PCR; in TCRdb, only in-frame clones are kept and a portion is missing. The sample contains a few hundred thousand clones, 9.6% of which appear only once. V is TRBV7-8 and J is TRBJ2-5; 7 bases are a match to TRBD2. The sequenced sample consisted of central memory CD4+ T cells from blood. The clonotype originates from a man aged 30-40 years with type 1 diabetes. The CDR3 is CASSLGASGQETQYF. The CDR3 DNA follows: TGTGCCAGCAGCTTAGGGGCTAGCGGACAAGAGACCCAGTACTTC.